The 13 T cell receptor beta chains reported below all come from one sample, sequenced in a study of CD8+ T cells in alopecia areata (dated by TCRdb to 2017 to 2018). Receptor amplification or capture employed the immunoSEQ multiplex PCR assay. To provide template for TCR sequencing, every sample had RNA extracted and reverse transcribed into cDNA. TCRdb provides this immuneACCESS table in a form limited to in-frame rearrangements. Some clones are lacking; in checked studies, under half of them reflect an unresolved V gene, and why the rest are absent is not known. This sample is represented by approximately 180,000 clones; 58% of them were singletons. Approximately 16% of the sample comes from the top ten. Taken with the paper, the label for treatment or condition translates to: oral pan-JAK inhibitor, 5-10 mg twice daily. Sequencing used CD4+ T cells sorted from blood, obtained at approximately week 60, from a patient treated with tofacitinib. These receptors were collected from a human donor with alopecia areata.

The table lists this clone with a few counts. The rearrangement joins TRBV5-1 to TRBJ2-3, with D perhaps being TRBD1 or TRBD2 (5 bases each). Germline CDR1 and CDR2: SGHRS and YFSETQ. Trimming removed 2 bases from V and 4 bases from J, with 8 bases in between. The CDR3 loop spans 13 amino acids. CDR3 DNA sequence: TGCGCCAGCAGCTTTCAGGGAGCAGATACGCAGTATTTT. Translated, it gives CASSFQGADTQYF.

In the case of this clone: A junction boundary mismatches the germline segment, possibly from a read error. V and J are TRBV6-5 and TRBJ2-7; possibly TRBD1 for D (5 bases). This CDR3 region has 11 residues. The germline gives CDR1 MNHEY, CDR2 SVGAGI. The CDR3 bases are TGTGCCAGCAGTTCAAGACAGCTCGTCCACTTC. It codes for CASSSRQLVHF.

This clone appeared a few times. This sequence joins TRBV29-1 and TRBJ1-1; D perhaps matches TRBD1 (6 bases). V was clipped by 5 bases and J by 1 base, with 11 bases between them. CDR3 length equals 13 residues. Germline V gene data show CDR1 as SQVTM and CDR2 as ANQGSEA. In DNA form, the CDR3 reads TGCAGCGTTTGGTTGACAGGGAACACTGAAGCTTTCTTT. As protein: CSVWLTGNTEAFF.

The chain couples TRBV25-1 to TRBJ1-3; D is unresolved. Germline V CDR1 and CDR2: MGHDK, SYGVNS. The CDR3 loop spans 14 amino acids. V dropped 1 base and J dropped 4 bases, with 8 bases sitting between them. This CDR3 reads CASSEFRQGNTIYF. DNA of the CDR3: TGTGCCAGCAGTGAATTTCGTCAGGGAAACACCATATATTTT.

This clone was seen a few times. The rearrangement links TRBV29-1 to TRBJ1-5; TRBD1 aligns across 7 bases. J gave up 6 bases and V 5 bases, and 10 bases lay outside the gene matches. The CDR3 sequence is 14 residues long. Germline V gene lookup returns CDR1 SQVTM and CDR2 ANQGSEA. In DNA form, the CDR3 reads TGCAGCGTTACGTTAGGGGGCGCGGGTCAGCCCCAGCATTTT. This codes for CSVTLGGAGQPQHF.

The chain couples TRBV5-1 to TRBJ2-7, with 7 bases fitting TRBD2. J was trimmed by 2 bases and V by 4 bases; bases with no gene match: 9. The CDR3 loop spans 15 amino acids. Germline CDR1 is SGHRS and CDR2 is YFSETQ. CDR3: CASSPLAAATYEQYF. For the CDR3, the DNA is TGCGCCAGCAGCCCGCTAGCGGCAGCTACCTACGAGCAGTACTTC.

The rearrangement joins TRBV29-1 to TRBJ2-7, with a weak D call TRBD1 (6 bases). The V and J ends lost 5 bases and 4 bases respectively, with 18 bases between them. From germline, CDR1 is SQVTM and CDR2 ANQGSEA. The CDR3 length is 14 residues. The CDR3 spells CSVKPLLTGYEQYF. CDR3 sequence (DNA): TGCAGCGTTAAGCCTTTATTAACAGGGTACGAGCAGTACTTC.

This chain joins TRBV6-6 and TRBJ1-2; D remains ambiguous. CDR1 and CDR2 from the germline V gene are MNHNY and SVGAGI (reference sequence). Trimming shortened V by 0 bases and J by 7 bases, and 9 bases separated the two germline ends. The CDR3 length is 13 residues. The CDR3 loop is CASSYSNERGYTF. CDR3 sequence (DNA): TGTGCCAGCAGTTACTCGAACGAGCGTGGCTACACCTTC.

This sequence joins TRBV5-1 and TRBJ2-7, with D perhaps given as TRBD1 or TRBD2 (5 bases each). The germline CDR1 and CDR2 sequences are SGHRS and YFSETQ. The CDR3 is 14 residues long. Trimming shortened V by 5 bases and J by 6 bases, and 18 bases separated the two germline ends. The CDR3 nucleotides are TGCGCCAGCAGTCGGGACGGAAGGGGTCCCGAGCAGTACTTC. Its translation: CASSRDGRGPEQYF.

This clone was counted a single time. V and J are TRBV6-1 and TRBJ2-7, with TRBD1 as a possible D gene (6 bases). Germline V lookup: CDR1 MNHNS, CDR2 SASEGT. The CDR3 sequence is 14 residues long. V was trimmed by 6 bases and J by 2 bases, leaving 14 bases between them. CDR3 in amino acids: CASSARTDTYEQYF. Written as DNA, the CDR3 is TGTGCCAGCAGCGCCAGGACAGACACCTACGAGCAGTACTTC.

The J gene is TRBJ2-1, the V gene TRBV5-1, with D possibly being TRBD1 (7 bases). Germline V lookup: CDR1 SGHRS, CDR2 YFSETQ. The CDR3 length is 16 residues. V lost 4 bases and J 0 bases, leaving 14 bases between the germline ends. The CDR3 sequence: CASSTAGQPSYNEQFF. The CDR3 DNA follows: TGCGCCAGCAGCACGGCGGGACAGCCCTCCTACAATGAGCAGTTCTTC.

This sequence joins TRBV30 and TRBJ2-7; maybe TRBD1 (6 bases). Germline assignment: CDR1 GTSNPN and CDR2 SVGIG (reference sequence). The CDR3 has 14 amino acids. Between the trimmed V and J ends, which lost 2 bases and 1 base, there was a span of 12 bases. CDR3 protein: CAWSPGTLSYEQYF. The CDR3, as DNA: TGTGCCTGGAGTCCCGGGACATTATCCTACGAGCAGTACTTC.

The rearrangement joins TRBV2 to TRBJ1-5; TRBD1 might be the D (6 bases). The CDR3 is 14 amino acids. CDR1 is SNHLY and CDR2 is FYNNEI in the germline V gene. V lost 1 base and J 7 bases, leaving 11 bases between the germline ends. The CDR3 loop is CASSEGQGLQPQHF. The CDR3 region has the DNA TGTGCCAGCAGTGAAGGCCAGGGGTTGCAGCCCCAGCATTTT.